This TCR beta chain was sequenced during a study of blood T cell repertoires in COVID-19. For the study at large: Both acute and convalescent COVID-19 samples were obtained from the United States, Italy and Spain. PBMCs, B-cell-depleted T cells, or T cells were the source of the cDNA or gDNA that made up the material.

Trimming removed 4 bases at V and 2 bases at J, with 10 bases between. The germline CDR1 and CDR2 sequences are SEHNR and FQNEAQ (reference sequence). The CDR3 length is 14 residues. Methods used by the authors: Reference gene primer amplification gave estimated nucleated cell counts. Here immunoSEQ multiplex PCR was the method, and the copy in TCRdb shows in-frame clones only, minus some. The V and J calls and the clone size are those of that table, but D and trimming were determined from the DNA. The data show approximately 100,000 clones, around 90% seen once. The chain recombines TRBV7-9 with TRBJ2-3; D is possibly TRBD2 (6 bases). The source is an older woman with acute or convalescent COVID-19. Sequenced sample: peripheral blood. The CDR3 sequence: CASSSLAATDTQYF. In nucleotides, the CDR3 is TGTGCCAGCAGCTCTTTAGCGGCCACAGATACGCAGTATTTT.